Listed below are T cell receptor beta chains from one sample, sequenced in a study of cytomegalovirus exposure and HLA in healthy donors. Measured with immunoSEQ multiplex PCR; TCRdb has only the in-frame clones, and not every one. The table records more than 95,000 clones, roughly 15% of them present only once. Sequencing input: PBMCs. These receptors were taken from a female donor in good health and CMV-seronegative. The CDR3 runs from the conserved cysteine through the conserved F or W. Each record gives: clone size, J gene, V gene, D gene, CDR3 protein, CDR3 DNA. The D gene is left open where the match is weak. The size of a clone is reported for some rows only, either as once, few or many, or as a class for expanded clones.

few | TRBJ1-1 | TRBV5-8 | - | CASSFQGSTEAFF | TGTGCCAGCAGCTTTCAGGGGAGCACTGAAGCTTTCTTT
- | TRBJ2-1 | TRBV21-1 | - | CASSEIGPGVYNEQFF | TGTGCCAGCAGCGAAATTGGGCCGGGGGTCTACAATGAGCAGTTCTTC
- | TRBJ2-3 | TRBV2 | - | CASNSMRDLPDTQYF | TGTGCCAGCAATTCGATGCGGGACTTACCAGATACGCAGTATTTT
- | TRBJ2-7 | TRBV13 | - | CASSLVGRGYEQYF | TGTGCCAGCAGCTTAGTTGGCAGGGGCTACGAGCAGTACTTC
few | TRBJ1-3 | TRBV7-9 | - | CASSPSGTRSTGNTIYF | TGTGCCAGCAGTCCATCCGGGACTCGATCCACTGGAAACACCATATATTTT
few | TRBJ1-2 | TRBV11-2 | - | CASSLDRAGGYGYTF | TGTGCCAGCAGCTTAGATAGAGCCGGCGGCTATGGCTACACCTTC
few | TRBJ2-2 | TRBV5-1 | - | CASSLDPPTGELFF | TGCGCCAGCAGCTTGGATCCCCCGACCGGGGAGCTGTTTTTT
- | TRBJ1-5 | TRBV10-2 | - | CASSGRGSNQPQHF | TGCGCCAGCAGTGGCAGGGGCAGCAATCAGCCCCAGCATTTT
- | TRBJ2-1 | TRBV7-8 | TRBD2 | CASSPRWLAGGRGSSYNEQFF | TGTGCCAGCAGCCCAAGGTGGCTAGCGGGAGGAAGGGGGAGCTCCTACAATGAGCAGTTCTTC
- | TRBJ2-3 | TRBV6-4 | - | CASAPLDRTTDTQYF | TGTGCCAGCGCCCCCTTAGACAGAACTACAGATACGCAGTATTTT
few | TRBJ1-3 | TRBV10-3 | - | CAISAGTYGNTIYF | TGTGCCATCAGTGCAGGGACTTACGGAAACACCATATATTTT
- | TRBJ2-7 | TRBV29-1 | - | CSVDYGYEQYF | TGCAGCGTTGACTACGGCTACGAGCAGTACTTC
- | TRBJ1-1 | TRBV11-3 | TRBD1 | CASSSGGTGNTEAFF | TGTGCCAGCAGCTCCGGGGGGACAGGGAACACTGAAGCTTTCTTT
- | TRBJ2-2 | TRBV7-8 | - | CASSSLTGFAGELFF | TGTGCCAGCAGCTCCCTTACAGGGTTCGCCGGGGAGCTGTTTTTT
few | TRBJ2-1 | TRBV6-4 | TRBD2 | CASGSGVYNEQFF | TGTGCCAGCGGCAGCGGGGTCTACAATGAGCAGTTCTTC
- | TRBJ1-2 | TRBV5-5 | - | CASSLWEGFYGYTF | TGTGCCAGCAGCTTGTGGGAGGGGTTCTATGGCTACACCTTC
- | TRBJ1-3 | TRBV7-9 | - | CASSLVGATSGNTIYF | TGTGCCAGCAGCTTAGTGGGGGCAACCTCTGGAAACACCATATATTTT
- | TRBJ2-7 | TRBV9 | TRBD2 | CASSVGIAGTYEQYF | TGTGCCAGCAGCGTAGGTATAGCGGGGACCTACGAGCAGTACTTC
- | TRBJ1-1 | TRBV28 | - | CASSWNTEAFF | TGTGCCAGCAGCTGGAACACTGAAGCTTTCTTT
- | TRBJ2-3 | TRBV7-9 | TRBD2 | CASSPRTSGSTDTQYF | TGTGCCAGCAGCCCCCGGACTAGCGGTAGCACAGATACGCAGTATTTT
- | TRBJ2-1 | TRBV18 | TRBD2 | CASSPGRTSGGRYNEQFF | TGTGCCAGCTCACCCGGACGGACTAGCGGGGGCCGATACAATGAGCAGTTCTTC
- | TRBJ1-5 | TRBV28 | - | CASSLFGTTFQGQNQPQHF | TGTGCCAGCAGTTTATTCGGGACAACGTTTCAGGGGCAAAATCAGCCCCAGCATTTT
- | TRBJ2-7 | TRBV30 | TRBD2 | CAWSVRLAEVHEQYF | TGTGCCTGGAGTGTACGCCTAGCGGAAGTCCACGAGCAGTACTTC
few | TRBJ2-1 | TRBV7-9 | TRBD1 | CASSHDRGAINEQFF | TGTGCCAGCAGCCATGACAGGGGGGCTATCAATGAGCAGTTCTTC
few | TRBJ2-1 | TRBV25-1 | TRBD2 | CASSGLAGGPASYNEQFF | TGTGCCAGCAGTGGGCTAGCGGGAGGGCCGGCATCCTACAATGAGCAGTTCTTC
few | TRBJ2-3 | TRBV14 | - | CASSKTGVGDTQYF | TGTGCCAGCAGCAAAACGGGGGTTGGAGATACGCAGTATTTT
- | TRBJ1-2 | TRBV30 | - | CAWYTGSGYTF | TGTGCCTGGTATACAGGGAGTGGCTACACCTTC
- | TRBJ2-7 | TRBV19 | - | CASRLRDSSYEQYF | TGTGCCAGTAGACTGCGGGATTCATCCTACGAGCAGTACTTC
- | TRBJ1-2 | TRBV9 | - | CASSVATGNYGYTF | TGTGCCAGCAGCGTAGCCACAGGGAACTATGGCTACACCTTC
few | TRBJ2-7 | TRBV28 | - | CAIGQLSYEQYF | TGTGCCATCGGACAGTTGAGCTACGAGCAGTACTTC
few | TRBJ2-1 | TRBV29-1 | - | CSVAISGAYNEQFF | TGCAGCGTCGCAATTTCGGGGGCCTACAATGAGCAGTTCTTC
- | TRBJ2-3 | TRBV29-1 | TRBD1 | CSVADRVFLTDTQYF | TGCAGCGTTGCCGACAGGGTGTTCCTGACAGATACGCAGTATTTT
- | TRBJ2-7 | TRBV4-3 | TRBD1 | CASSQDRDSSYEQYF | TGCGCCAGCAGCCAAGACCGGGACAGCTCCTACGAGCAGTACTTC
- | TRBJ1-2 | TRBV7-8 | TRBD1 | CASSRDRGDGYTF | TGTGCCAGCAGCCGCGACAGGGGGGATGGCTACACCTTC
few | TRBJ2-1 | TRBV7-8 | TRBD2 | CASSSTGTSGDEQFF | TGTGCCAGCAGCTCAACCGGGACTAGCGGGGATGAGCAGTTCTTC